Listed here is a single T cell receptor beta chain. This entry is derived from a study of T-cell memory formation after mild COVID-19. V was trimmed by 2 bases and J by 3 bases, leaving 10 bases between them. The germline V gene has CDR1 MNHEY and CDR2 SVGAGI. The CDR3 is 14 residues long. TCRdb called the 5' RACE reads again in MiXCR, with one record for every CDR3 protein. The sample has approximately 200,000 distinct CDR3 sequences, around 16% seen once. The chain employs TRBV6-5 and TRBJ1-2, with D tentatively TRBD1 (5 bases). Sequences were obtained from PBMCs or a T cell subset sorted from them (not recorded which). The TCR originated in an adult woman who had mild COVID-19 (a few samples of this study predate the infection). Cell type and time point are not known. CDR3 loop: CASSYATEDYGYTF. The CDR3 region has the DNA TGTGCCAGCAGTTACGCGACAGAGGACTATGGCTACACCTTC.